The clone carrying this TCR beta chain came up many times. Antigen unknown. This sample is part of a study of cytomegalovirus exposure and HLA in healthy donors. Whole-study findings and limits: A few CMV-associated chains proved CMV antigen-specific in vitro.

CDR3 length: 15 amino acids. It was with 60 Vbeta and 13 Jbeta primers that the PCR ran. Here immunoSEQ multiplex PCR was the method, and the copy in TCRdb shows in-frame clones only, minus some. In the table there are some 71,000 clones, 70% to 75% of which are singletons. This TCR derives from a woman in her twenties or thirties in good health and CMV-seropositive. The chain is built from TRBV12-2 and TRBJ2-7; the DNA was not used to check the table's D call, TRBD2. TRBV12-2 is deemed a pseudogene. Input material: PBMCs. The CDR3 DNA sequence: TGTGCAAGTCGCTTAGCGCAAGCCCCTTTGTACGAGCAGTACTTC. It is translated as CASRLAQAPLYEQYF.